Sequencing of this TCR beta chain was carried out in a study of human T cells and chemical hapten exposure. The overall study: Sensitization used 2% DPC on about 2 cm by about 2 cm upper inner arm skin. Patches that contained 0.01% DPC were applied to the upper back and read at 6 days. Study findings and constraints: Expanded TCRs made up significantly more big CDR3 similarity clusters than controls did.

TCRdb independently ran MiXCR on the RACE reads; one entry per CDR3 protein. Here the sample spans approximately 50,000 distinct CDR3 sequences, around 10% being singletons. The CDR3 runs to 16 residues. Germline CDR1 SGHTA, CDR2 FQGTGA. The V segment lost 5 bases and the J segment 5 bases; nucleotides outside the gene matches: 10. With respect to this clonotype: Its antigen remains unidentified.

Time point reported: pre-sensitization, week 0. Treatment indicated: therapeutic diphenylcyclopropenone sensitization with weekly scalp DPC. The J gene is TRBJ2-1, the V gene TRBV7-3; 9 bases are a match to TRBD2. This sequence was found in a woman in her thirties or forties with alopecia areata. Some clones in this sample may be carry-over from other donors' samples. Material: whole blood, obtained in connection with sensitization to the hapten diphenylcyclopropenone (DPC). CDR3 loop: CASSPLAGPKDNEQFF. The CDR3 coding sequence is TGTGCCAGCAGCCCCCTAGCGGGGCCAAAGGACAATGAGCAGTTCTTC. Filled out from reference TRBV7-3 and TRBJ2-1, the complete variable domain reads GAGVSQTPSNKVTEKGKYVELRCDPISGHTALYWYRQSLGQGPEFLIYFQGTGAADDSGLPNDRFFAVRPEGSVSTLKIQRTERGDSAVYLCASSPLAGPKDNEQFFGPGTRLTVL.